These T cell receptor beta chains were read from a single sample in a study of shared clonotypes between healthy human individuals. Repertoires were generated with immunoSEQ multiplex PCR, while TCRdb's copy carries only in-frame clones and drops some. The sample records some 1.4 million clones, 95% to 97% being singletons. The sequenced sample consisted of naive CD4+ T cells sorted from blood. The receptors shown here come from a man aged 30 to 45 in good health. CDR3s include the opening cysteine and the closing phenylalanine or tryptophan. A D gene is named only where the DNA matches it firmly. Clone size is given for some rows only: seen once, a few or many times, or a class if the clone is expanded.

V gene	CDR3 length	clone size	D gene	J gene	CDR3 protein	CDR3 DNA
TRBV5-1	12	few	-	TRBJ2-2	CASSLTSGELFF	TGCGCCAGCAGCCTGACCTCCGGGGAGCTGTTTTTT
TRBV5-1	14	-	-	TRBJ2-1	CASSSGPSPNEQFF	TGCGCCAGCAGCTCGGGACCGTCCCCTAATGAGCAGTTCTTC
TRBV29-1	13	-	TRBD2	TRBJ2-5	CSVVSGRAETQYF	TGCAGCGTTGTCAGCGGGAGAGCAGAGACCCAGTACTTC
TRBV15	15	-	-	TRBJ1-3	CATSRTLSSGNTIYF	TGTGCCACCAGCAGAACTCTGAGCTCTGGAAACACCATATATTTT
TRBV5-1	14	-	-	TRBJ2-1	CASSPGVVNNEQFF	TGCGCCAGCAGCCCAGGGGTAGTTAACAATGAGCAGTTCTTC
TRBV7-9	15	-	-	TRBJ2-3	CASSPLAVPGDTQYF	TGTGCCAGCAGCCCTTTAGCGGTTCCCGGAGATACGCAGTATTTT
TRBV4-3	16	-	-	TRBJ2-7	CASSQVGVGFGSEQYF	TGCGCCAGCAGCCAGGTGGGGGTAGGATTTGGAAGCGAGCAGTACTTC
TRBV5-4	13	-	TRBD1	TRBJ2-7	CASSRDRVYEQYF	TGTGCCAGCAGCCGCGACAGGGTCTACGAGCAGTACTTC
TRBV18	14	-	TRBD1	TRBJ2-1	CASFPGQGWNEQFF	TGTGCCAGCTTCCCGGGACAGGGGTGGAATGAGCAGTTCTTC
TRBV29-1	14	-	-	TRBJ1-2	CSVGRGSSNYGYTF	TGCAGCGTGGGCAGGGGCTCCAGTAACTATGGCTACACCTTC
TRBV5-1	17	-	TRBD2	TRBJ2-7	CASSFSGRATESYEQYF	TGCGCCAGCAGCTTTAGCGGGAGGGCCACAGAAAGCTACGAGCAGTACTTC
TRBV28	16	-	-	TRBJ1-5	CASKVNSGTWNQPQHF	TGTGCCAGCAAGGTAAATTCCGGGACCTGGAATCAGCCCCAGCATTTT
TRBV5-5	15	-	TRBD1	TRBJ2-5	CASRRTGTGEETQYF	TGTGCCAGCAGAAGGACCGGGACAGGGGAAGAGACCCAGTACTTC
TRBV5-6	13	-	-	TRBJ2-7	CASSYTGTYEQYF	TGTGCCAGCAGTTATACAGGGACCTACGAGCAGTACTTC
TRBV27	16	-	TRBD2	TRBJ2-1	CASSPIAGGPRNEQFF	TGTGCCAGCAGTCCTATAGCGGGAGGGCCAAGGAATGAGCAGTTCTTC
TRBV10-3	13	-	-	TRBJ2-7	CAIGGISSYEQYF	TGTGCCATCGGGGGGATAAGCTCCTACGAGCAGTACTTC
TRBV27	16	-	TRBD2	TRBJ2-1	CASSSLTSGYYNEQFF	TGTGCCAGCAGTTCCCTGACTAGCGGGTACTACAATGAGCAGTTCTTC
TRBV10-3	17	-	-	TRBJ2-1	CAISESIGLLPFDEQFF	TGTGCCATCAGTGAGTCGATCGGACTCCTCCCGTTCGATGAGCAGTTCTTC
TRBV4-3	15	-	-	TRBJ1-5	CASSLWGSGNQPQHF	TGCGCCAGCAGCCTATGGGGCAGCGGCAATCAGCCCCAGCATTTT
TRBV9	14	once	TRBD1	TRBJ1-5	CASSGGQGDQPQHF	TGTGCCAGCAGCGGCGGACAGGGGGATCAGCCCCAGCATTTT
TRBV28	13	-	-	TRBJ2-5	CASSFSLGETQYF	TGTGCCAGCAGTTTCTCCCTTGGGGAGACCCAGTACTTC
TRBV6-6	15	-	TRBD2	TRBJ2-7	CASSKLAGGPSEQYF	TGTGCCAGCAGCAAACTAGCGGGAGGGCCGAGCGAGCAGTACTTC